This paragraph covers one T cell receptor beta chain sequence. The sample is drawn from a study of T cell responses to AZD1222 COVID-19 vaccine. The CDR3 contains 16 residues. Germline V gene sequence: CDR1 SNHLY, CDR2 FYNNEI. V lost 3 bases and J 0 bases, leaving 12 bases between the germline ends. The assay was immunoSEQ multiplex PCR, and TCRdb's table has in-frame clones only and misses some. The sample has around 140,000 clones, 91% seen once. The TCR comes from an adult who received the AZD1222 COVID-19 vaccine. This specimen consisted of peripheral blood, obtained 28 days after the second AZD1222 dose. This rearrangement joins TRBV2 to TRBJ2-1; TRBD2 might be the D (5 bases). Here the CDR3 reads CASSDPGEPSYNEQFF. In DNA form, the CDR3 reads TGTGCCAGCAGTGATCCTGGGGAGCCCTCCTACAATGAGCAGTTCTTC.